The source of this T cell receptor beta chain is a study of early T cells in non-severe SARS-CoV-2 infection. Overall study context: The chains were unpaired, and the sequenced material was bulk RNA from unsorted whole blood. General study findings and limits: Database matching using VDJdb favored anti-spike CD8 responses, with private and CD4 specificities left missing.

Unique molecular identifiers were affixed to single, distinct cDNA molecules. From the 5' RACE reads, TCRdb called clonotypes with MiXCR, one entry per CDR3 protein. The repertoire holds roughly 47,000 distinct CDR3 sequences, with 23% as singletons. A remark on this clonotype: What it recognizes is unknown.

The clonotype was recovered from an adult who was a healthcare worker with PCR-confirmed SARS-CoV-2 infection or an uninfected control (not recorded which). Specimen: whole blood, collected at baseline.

This CDR3 is CASSYRRGGTDTQYF. The CDR3 DNA reads as TGTGCCAGCAGTTACAGGAGGGGGGGCACAGATACGCAGTATTTT. V and J are TRBV6-6 and TRBJ2-3; D is tentatively TRBD1 or TRBD2 (6 bases each). Germline CDR1 reads MNHNY; CDR2 reads SVGAGI (reference sequence). The CDR3 totals 15 residues. V was cut by 2 bases and J by 1 base, with 10 bases left in between.